This TCR beta chain derives from a study of blood T cells in healthy people across ages. The authors ran a second PCR of about 6 to 11 cycles using a sample-barcoded 5' primer and a J-beta primer mix. Individual samples furnished no less than 2.5 million CDR3-containing paired-end reads apiece. TCRdb re-called the 5' RACE reads through MiXCR, storing one row per CDR3 protein. The sample has over 550,000 distinct CDR3 sequences, about 30% seen once. This clonotype was seen ten or more times. This CDR3 has 15 amino acids. The trim removed 4 bases at V and 3 bases at J, leaving 7 bases unmatched. Looked up from germline, CDR1 is DFQATT and CDR2 is SNEGSKA (reference sequence).

The receptor was isolated from a woman aged 80 or older in good health. J is TRBJ2-1 and V is TRBV20-1; 9 bases match TRBD2. Source material: blood. The CDR3 DNA follows: TGCAGTGCTAACCCGCGGGGGGGAAACTACAATGAGCAGTTCTTC. Translation gives CSANPRGGNYNEQFF.